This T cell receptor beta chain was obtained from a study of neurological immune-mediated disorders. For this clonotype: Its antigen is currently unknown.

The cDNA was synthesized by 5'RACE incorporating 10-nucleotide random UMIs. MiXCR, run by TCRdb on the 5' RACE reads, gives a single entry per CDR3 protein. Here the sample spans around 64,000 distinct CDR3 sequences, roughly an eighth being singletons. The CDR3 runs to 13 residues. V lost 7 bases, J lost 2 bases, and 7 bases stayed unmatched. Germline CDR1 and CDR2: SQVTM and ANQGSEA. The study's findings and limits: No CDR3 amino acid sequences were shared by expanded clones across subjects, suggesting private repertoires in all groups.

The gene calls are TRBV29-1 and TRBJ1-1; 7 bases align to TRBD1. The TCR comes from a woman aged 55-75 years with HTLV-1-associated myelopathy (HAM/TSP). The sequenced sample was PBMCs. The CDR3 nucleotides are TGCAGCGCGGCCAAAGGGGGCAACACTGAAGCTTTCTTT. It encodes CSAAKGGNTEAFF.